Below, 11 T cell receptor beta chains from the same sample are listed, as sequenced in a study of identical twins. Each CDR3 protein is one row after TCRdb ran MiXCR on the 5' RACE reads. This sample has hundreds of thousands of distinct CDR3 sequences; about 9.4% occur once, and the top ten carry 0.8% to 1%. The sample also formed part of further work on yellow fever vaccine responses in identical twins.

Sequences were obtained from PBMCs. All receptors come from a woman aged 18-29 years in good health.

The chain employs TRBV5-1 and TRBJ2-2; 8 nucleotides line up with TRBD1. This CDR3 has 15 residues. The junction had 8 bases not matched to a gene; V was cut back by 4 bases and J by 6 bases. Germline V gives CDR1 SGHRS, CDR2 YFSETQ. The CDR3 DNA is TGCGCCAGCAGCCTTGGACAGGGTTGGTCCGGGGAGCTGTTTTTT. Translating gives CASSLGQGWSGELFF.

The rearrangement links TRBV5-1 to TRBJ2-7, with 12 nucleotides matching TRBD2. The CDR3 consists of 14 residues. Germline loops: CDR1 SGHRS, CDR2 YFSETQ. V trimming: 4 bases; J trimming: 5 bases; junction bases outside the gene matches: 4. This CDR3 is CASSGTSGRNEQYF. CDR3 bases: TGCGCCAGCAGCGGAACTAGCGGGAGGAACGAGCAGTACTTC.

Many counts were recorded for this clonotype. The chain combines TRBV11-2 with TRBJ1-2, with D possibly being TRBD1 (5 bases). Trimming took 11 bases from V and 8 from J, leaving 21 bases between them. Germline V gives CDR1 SGHAT, CDR2 FQNNGV. CDR3 length: 13 residues. The CDR3: CASSGAARYGYTF. The DNA for the CDR3 is TGTGCCTCCAGTGGGGCGGCGAGATACGGCTACACCTTC.

Comment on this clonotype: Germline is not matched at one junction end, which may reflect a read error. The chain recombines TRBV7-9 with TRBJ2-1, with 12 bases matching TRBD2. CDR3 length: 14 amino acids. Per the germline V gene, CDR1 is SEHNR and CDR2 is FQNEAQ (reference sequence). CDR3 in amino acids: CASSFWASGGAFLF. The CDR3 DNA is TGTGCCAGCAGCTTTTGGGCTAGCGGGGGGGCTTTTCTCTTC.

This clonotype was counted between two and nine times. The gene calls are TRBV3-1 and TRBJ1-2; no reliable D call. Per germline, CDR1 LGHDT and CDR2 YNNKEL (reference sequence). The CDR3 consists of 15 residues. V dropped 2 bases and J dropped 1 base, with 11 bases sitting between them. The CDR3 DNA reads TGTGCCAGCAGCCAACGGACCTCTCTTAACTATGGCTACACCTTC. Residues: CASSQRTSLNYGYTF.

This clonotype has ten or more counts. The chain uses TRBV12-3 or TRBV12-4 and TRBJ2-1; TRBD2 agrees at 13 bases. The CDR3 length is 14 residues. The trim removed 6 bases at V and 11 bases at J, leaving 7 bases unmatched. Written as DNA, the CDR3 is TGTGCCAGCAGCGAAAGAGGGACTAGCGGGAAGCAGTTCTTC. Protein sequence: CASSERGTSGKQFF.

This chain uses TRBV12-3 or TRBV12-4 with TRBJ1-5; 12 bases are shared with TRBD1. CDR3 length equals 15 residues. Trimming removed 5 bases from V and 9 bases from J; junction bases left unmatched: 8. The CDR3 loop reads CASSTGTGGGGPQHF. For the CDR3, the DNA is TGTGCCAGCAGTACCGGGACAGGGGGCGGAGGGCCCCAGCATTTT.

The gene calls are TRBV11-1 and TRBJ2-1, with a possible D match to TRBD1 (6 bases). Trimming removed 1 base from V and 7 bases from J, with 17 bases in between. The CDR3 spans 16 residues. Germline values: CDR1 SGHAT, CDR2 FQDESV (reference sequence). CDR3 in DNA: TGTGCCAGCAGCTTAGAGGGACATTGGGTGAGGAATGAGCAGTTCTTC. Translating it yields CASSLEGHWVRNEQFF.

This clonotype was seen many times. The V gene is TRBV12-3 or TRBV12-4, the J gene TRBJ2-7; D is ambiguous. Trimming removed 8 bases at V and 0 bases at J, with 11 bases between. The CDR3 has 13 amino acids. CDR3 residues: CASSGGNSYEQYF. The CDR3 DNA follows: TGTGCCAGCTCCGGTGGAAACTCCTACGAGCAGTACTTC.

This clonotype was detected ten times or more. The J gene is TRBJ2-3, the V gene TRBV5-1, with D hard to call. The CDR3 totals 18 residues. Trimming took off 1 base at V and 1 base at J, with 19 bases between the two ends. CDR1 and CDR2 from the germline V gene are SGHRS and YFSETQ. The CDR3 region has the DNA TGCGCCAGCAGCTTGTTTAAATTGCTTGGGTTGGGCACAGATACGCAGTATTTT. Encoded protein: CASSLFKLLGLGTDTQYF.

This chain joins TRBV25-1 and TRBJ2-4, with 8 bases identical to TRBD2. Germline V gives CDR1 MGHDK, CDR2 SYGVNS. There are 13 residues in the CDR3. V was clipped by 8 bases and J by 7 bases; unmatched bases: 7. CDR3 region: CASGPGGLNIQYF. CDR3 nucleotides: TGTGCCAGCGGCCCGGGGGGGTTGAACATTCAGTACTTC.